This entry lists 31 T cell receptor beta chains sequenced from one sample in a study of CD8+CD57+ T cells in acquired aplastic anemia. CDR3 and TCR beta VDJ profiling relied on a genomic DNA template. One entry per CDR3 protein results from TCRdb running MiXCR on the reads. This table has fewer than 200,000 distinct CDR3 sequences, approximately 48% appearing once. Selection for sequencing was limited to patients who had shown CD8+CD57+ cell expansion by flow cytometry. Sequenced material: sorted CD4+, CD8+, or CD8+CD57+ T cells (not recorded which) from PBMCs. The origin of the receptors is a human donor with aplastic anemia.

The sample holds many counts of this clonotype. This sequence joins TRBV5-8 and TRBJ1-1, with TRBD1 as a possible D gene (5 bases). Per the germline V gene, CDR1 is SGHTS and CDR2 is YDEGEE. Deletions cut 3 bases from V and 0 bases from J, with 12 bases between. The CDR3 extends over 15 amino acids. The CDR3 protein is CASSWVGGMNTEAFF. In DNA, the CDR3 is TGTGCCAGCAGCTGGGTTGGGGGGATGAACACTGAAGCTTTCTTT. The variable domain in full, completed from reference TRBV5-8 and TRBJ1-1, reads EAGVTQSPTHLIKTRGQQATLRCSPISGHTSVYWYQQALGLGLQFLLWYDEGEERNRGNFPPRFSGRQFPNYSSELNVNALELEDSALYLCASSWVGGMNTEAFFGQGTRLTVV.

This clonotype was found many times. The rearrangement links TRBV5-1 to TRBJ2-3, with TRBD2 identical over 8 bases. The CDR3 loop spans 17 amino acids. Losses at the gene ends were 2 bases for V and 2 bases for J; bases not matched to a gene: 10. Germline V gene sequence: CDR1 SGHRS, CDR2 YFSETQ. The chain's CDR3 is CASSLGLSGGDTDTQYF. In DNA, the CDR3 is TGCGCCAGCAGCTTAGGACTCAGCGGGGGCGACACAGATACGCAGTATTTT.

This clonotype appeared many times. The rearrangement links TRBV29-1 to TRBJ1-2; D ambiguous. Germline V gene data show CDR1 as SQVTM and CDR2 as ANQGSEA. The CDR3 has 9 amino acids. V lost 3 bases to trimming and J lost 8 bases, with 4 bases between them. The DNA for the CDR3 is TGCAGCGTTGATGACGGCTACACCTTC. This codes for CSVDDGYTF.

The J gene is TRBJ2-1, the V gene TRBV19, with D perhaps matching TRBD2 (7 bases). This CDR3 comprises 15 residues. Germline values: CDR1 LNHDA, CDR2 SQIVND (reference sequence). Trimming took 5 bases from V and 7 from J, leaving 18 bases between them. The CDR3 reads CASSPGAGEGNEQFF. For the CDR3, the DNA is TGTGCCAGTAGTCCAGGGGCGGGAGAGGGAAATGAGCAGTTCTTC.

This clonotype was seen repeatedly, ten times or more. The V and J genes are TRBV6-1 and TRBJ1-1; 9 bases map to TRBD1. The CDR3 covers 15 residues. Germline-derived CDR1 and CDR2 are MNHNS and SASEGT. The V gene end was trimmed by 6 bases and the J gene end by 4 bases; junction bases not matched to a gene: 9. CDR3 sequence reads: CASRDVTGGLTEAFF. CDR3 DNA sequence: TGTGCCAGCAGGGATGTCACAGGGGGCCTCACTGAAGCTTTCTTT.

Remarks on this clonotype: One end of the junction fails to match germline, which may point to a read error. This chain links TRBV20-1 with TRBJ2-7; 9 bases are shared with TRBD2. This CDR3 has 15 residues. The germline CDR1 and CDR2 sequences are DFQATT and SNEGSKA (reference sequence). The CDR3 DNA sequence: TGCAGTGCTAGAGGCGGGGGGGCGAACACCGGGGAGCTGTACTTC. Translated, it gives CSARGGGANTGELYF.

The table lists this clonotype with many counts. The chain has TRBV7-8 and TRBJ1-2, with TRBD1 identical over 12 bases. Germline loops: CDR1 SGHVS, CDR2 FQNEAQ. Trimming cost V 1 base and J 13 bases; bases outside gene matches: 7. This CDR3 spans 14 amino acids. The CDR3 reads CASSLVGTGGESTF. The CDR3 coding sequence is TGTGCCAGCAGCTTAGTTGGGACAGGGGGCGAATCCACCTTC.

In the case of this clonotype: A much larger clone lies a single base off, so this may be a read error. The CDR3 bases are TGTGCCAGCAGCCAAGTGCTCCGGCGAGGCTACACCTTC. Translation: CASSQVLRRGYTF. This sequence joins TRBV14 and TRBJ1-2; D is unclear. V was pared by 1 base and J by 8 bases, with 11 bases between. The germline V gene has CDR1 SGHDN and CDR2 FVKESK. The CDR3 is 13 residues long. Full variable domain (remainder filled in from reference TRBV14 and TRBJ1-2): EAGVTQFPSHSVIEKGQTVTLRCDPISGHDNLYWYRRVMGKEIKFLLHFVKESKQDESGMPNNRFLAERTGGTYSTLKVQPAELEDSGVYFCASSQVLRRGYTFGSGTRLTVV.

This clonotype was recorded at least ten times. V and J are TRBV6-5 and TRBJ2-7; the D is unclear. This CDR3 contains 11 residues. The germline V gene has CDR1 MNHEY and CDR2 SVGAGI. V was cut by 6 bases and J by 4 bases, with 7 bases left in between. In DNA, the CDR3 is TGTGCCAGCAGCGAGAAATACGAGCAGTACTTC. Translating it yields CASSEKYEQYF.

The rearrangement uses TRBV29-1 and TRBJ1-1; D is ambiguous. The CDR3 has 16 amino acids. Germline V gene sequence: CDR1 SQVTM, CDR2 ANQGSEA. V lost 4 bases and J 3 bases, leaving 21 bases between the germline ends. CDR3 region: CSVAPHSNLRDTEAFF. The CDR3 DNA reads TGCAGCGTTGCCCCGCACTCTAATCTTCGGGACACTGAAGCTTTCTTT.

The CDR3 spells CASSPQGQNTEAFF. In nucleotides, the CDR3 is TGTGCCAGCAGCCCACAGGGGCAGAACACTGAAGCTTTCTTT. V and J are TRBV3-1 and TRBJ1-1; TRBD1 matches 7 bases. CDR3 length equals 14 residues. Trimming cost V 4 bases and J 1 base; bases outside gene matches: 3. The germline V gene has CDR1 LGHDT and CDR2 YNNKEL (reference sequence).

Comments on this clonotype: Just one base apart from a much larger clone, this may be a read error. The chain joins TRBV4-2 to TRBJ1-1, with D hard to call. This CDR3 is 14 amino acids long. Germline loops: CDR1 LGHNA, CDR2 YNFKEQ. CDR3 amino acids: CASSQALPSTEALF. In DNA form, the CDR3 reads TGTGCCAGCAGCCAGGCATTGCCCAGCACTGAAGCTCTCTTT.

This clonotype was observed many times. The rearrangement uses TRBV5-4 and TRBJ2-1; 12 positions agree with TRBD2. From germline, CDR1 is SGHNT and CDR2 YYREEE (reference sequence). V lost 4 bases and J lost 6; bases outside the gene matches: 8. CDR3 length equals 16 residues. The CDR3 here is CASSLRTSGDPNEQFF. CDR3 sequence (DNA): TGTGCCAGCAGCCTCCGGACTAGCGGGGATCCCAATGAGCAGTTCTTC.

This clonotype was detected ten times or more. The rearrangement uses TRBV11-2 and TRBJ1-1; the D is unclear. V was shortened by 1 base and J by 8 bases, with 11 bases between the two germline ends. CDR1 and CDR2 (germline): SGHAT, FQNNGV. This CDR3 comprises 13 residues. CDR3: CASSLGEGLEAFF. CDR3 nucleotide sequence: TGTGCCAGCAGCTTAGGCGAGGGCCTGGAAGCTTTCTTT.

V and J are TRBV6-1 and TRBJ2-7; D remains ambiguous. The V and J ends lost 3 bases and 2 bases respectively, with 14 bases between them. This CDR3 region has 15 residues. The germline CDR1 and CDR2 sequences are MNHNS and SASEGT. CDR3 protein: CASSEQSVSPYEQYF. CDR3 DNA sequence: TGTGCCAGCAGTGAGCAGTCAGTCTCCCCCTACGAGCAGTACTTC.

This clonotype was observed many times. The gene calls are TRBV7-6 and TRBJ2-3; 7 nucleotides match TRBD2. The J segment lost 2 bases and the V segment lost 5 bases, leaving 10 bases of the junction unmatched. Germline V gene sequence: CDR1 SGHVS, CDR2 FNYEAQ. CDR3 length equals 16 residues. DNA of the CDR3: TGTGCCAGCAGCCCCCTGGGGAGGGGCATCACAGATACGCAGTATTTT. It encodes CASSPLGRGITDTQYF. Variable domain in full (rest from reference TRBV7-6 and TRBJ2-3): GAGVSQSPRYKVTKRGQDVALRCDPISGHVSLYWYRQALGQGPEFLTYFNYEAQQDKSGLPNDRFSAERPEGSISTLTIQRTEQRDSAMYRCASSPLGRGITDTQYFGPGTRLTVL.

On this clonotype itself: At one of its ends the junction is not consistent with the germline gene, which may arise from a read error. The chain recombines TRBV5-6 with TRBJ2-5, with 9 nucleotides matching TRBD1. This CDR3 contains 15 residues. Germline assignment: CDR1 SGHDT and CDR2 YYEEEE. DNA of the CDR3: TGTGCCGGCAGGAGTAACAGGGGGCGAGGAGAGACCCAGTACTTC. It is translated as CAGRSNRGRGETQYF. The full variable domain, in which reference TRBV5-6 and TRBJ2-5 provide the parts outside the CDR3, is DAGVTQSPTHLIKTRGQQVTLRCSPKSGHDTVSWYQQALGQGPQFIFQYYEEEERQRGNFPDRFSGHQFPNYSSELNVNALLLGDSALYLCAGRSNRGRGETQYFGPGTRLLVL.

The rearrangement links TRBV10-3 to TRBJ2-3; TRBD1 matches 9 bases. The CDR3 covers 16 residues. The germline V gene has CDR1 ENHRY and CDR2 SYGVKD. With 3 bases clipped from V and 5 bases from J, the junction kept 9 bases outside the gene matches. CDR3 region: CAISENRDRARDTQYF. The CDR3 coding sequence is TGTGCCATCAGTGAAAACCGGGACAGGGCAAGAGATACGCAGTATTTT.

The chain couples TRBV7-6 to TRBJ1-1; no firm D call. The CDR3 spans 14 residues. With 1 base removed from V and 4 bases from J, the gap between germline ends came to 10 bases. Germline CDR1 and CDR2: SGHVS and FNYEAQ. CDR3 amino acids: CASSLVATSTEAFF. CDR3 nucleotides: TGTGCCAGCAGCTTAGTTGCGACTAGCACTGAAGCTTTCTTT. Full variable domain (outside the CDR3, taken from reference TRBV7-6 and TRBJ1-1): GAGVSQSPRYKVTKRGQDVALRCDPISGHVSLYWYRQALGQGPEFLTYFNYEAQQDKSGLPNDRFSAERPEGSISTLTIQRTEQRDSAMYRCASSLVATSTEAFFGQGTRLTVV.

The V and J genes are TRBV15 and TRBJ2-1; D may be TRBD1 (6 bases). V shed 3 bases and J shed 3 bases, with 15 bases lying between them. Germline V lookup: CDR1 LNHNV, CDR2 YYDKDF (reference sequence). The CDR3 has 16 amino acids. Here the CDR3 reads CATSSPDRFYYNEQFF. CDR3 coding DNA: TGTGCCACCAGCAGCCCGGACAGATTCTACTACAATGAGCAGTTCTTC.

This sequence joins TRBV9 and TRBJ2-1, with TRBD2 identical over 7 bases. Germline CDR1 SGDLS, CDR2 YYNGEE. The CDR3 extends over 16 amino acids. V dropped 3 bases and J dropped 3; count of bases not matched to a gene: 9. The chain's CDR3 is CASSALGLEVYNEQFF. In nucleotides, the CDR3 is TGTGCCAGCAGCGCTCTCGGACTAGAAGTCTACAATGAGCAGTTCTTC.

The table lists this clonotype with many counts. V gene TRBV5-1 combines with J gene TRBJ2-1; 10 bases agree with TRBD2. This CDR3 region has 16 residues. Trimming removed 8 bases from V and 6 bases from J; junction bases left unmatched: 14. Per germline, CDR1 SGHRS and CDR2 YFSETQ. As DNA, the CDR3 is TGCGCCAGTAAAAGCGGGAGGGGATGGGAAGCCAATGAGCAGTTCTTC. It is translated as CASKSGRGWEANEQFF.

V gene TRBV2 combines with J gene TRBJ1-1; 8 positions match TRBD1. J was trimmed by 4 bases and V by 3 bases; bases with no gene match: 1. The CDR3 is 13 residues long. CDR1 is SNHLY and CDR2 is FYNNEI in the germline V gene. The CDR3 region has the DNA TGTGCCAGCAGTGATGACAGGGGCACTGAAGCTTTCTTT. Translated, it gives CASSDDRGTEAFF.

As concerns this clonotype: The junction does not match germline at one end; this may be a read error. V gene TRBV24-1 combines with J gene TRBJ2-2; tentatively, D is TRBD2 (6 bases). CDR1 KGHDR and CDR2 SFDVKD come from the germline V gene. The CDR3 is 12 residues long. Written as DNA, the CDR3 is TGTGCCAGCTCCCCCCTCGCCGGGGGGCTGTTTTTT. It specifies CASSPLAGGLFF.

Only a few counts were recorded for this clonotype. The chain carries TRBV7-3 and TRBJ2-3; no reliable D call. Germline V lookup: CDR1 SGHTA, CDR2 FQGTGA. The V and J ends lost 2 bases and 0 bases respectively, with 6 bases between them. This CDR3 is built from 14 residues. This CDR3 reads CASSLEVSTDTQYF. The CDR3 DNA is TGTGCCAGCAGCTTAGAAGTTAGCACAGATACGCAGTATTTT. Together with reference TRBV7-3 and TRBJ2-3, the CDR3 gives the full variable domain: GAGVSQTPSNKVTEKGKYVELRCDPISGHTALYWYRQSLGQGPEFLIYFQGTGAADDSGLPNDRFFAVRPEGSVSTLKIQRTERGDSAVYLCASSLEVSTDTQYFGPGTRLTVL.

This clonotype was counted at least ten times. This rearrangement joins TRBV7-6 to TRBJ1-1, with 9 bases aligning to TRBD1. The V gene's germline CDR1 is SGHVS and CDR2 FNYEAQ. J lost 4 bases, V lost 5 bases, and 8 bases had no gene match. CDR3 size: 15 residues. CDR3 bases: TGTGCCAGCAGCGAACAGGGGGCGCAGAGCACTGAAGCTTTCTTT. It encodes CASSEQGAQSTEAFF. Full variable domain (outside the CDR3, taken from reference TRBV7-6 and TRBJ1-1): GAGVSQSPRYKVTKRGQDVALRCDPISGHVSLYWYRQALGQGPEFLTYFNYEAQQDKSGLPNDRFSAERPEGSISTLTIQRTEQRDSAMYRCASSEQGAQSTEAFFGQGTRLTVV.

The V call is TRBV25-1, the J call TRBJ2-2, with 7 bases fitting TRBD1. CDR3 length equals 14 residues. The V gene's germline CDR1 is MGHDK and CDR2 SYGVNS. The V gene end was trimmed by 4 bases and the J gene end by 5 bases; junction bases not matched to a gene: 4. This chain's CDR3 is CASSGGQFTGELFF. In DNA form, the CDR3 reads TGTGCCAGCAGTGGGGGACAGTTTACCGGGGAGCTGTTTTTT.

The J gene is TRBJ2-7, the V gene TRBV7-8, with D unresolved. Germline V gene sequence: CDR1 SGHVS, CDR2 FQNEAQ. The CDR3 is 14 amino acids. V was trimmed by 4 bases and J by 0 bases, leaving 10 bases between them. CDR3 protein: CASSSRFLSYEQYF. In nucleotides, the CDR3 is TGTGCCAGCAGCTCAAGGTTCCTCTCCTACGAGCAGTACTTC.

Many counts were recorded for this clonotype. The V and J genes are TRBV4-2 and TRBJ1-4; D is unclear. Germline V lookup: CDR1 LGHNA, CDR2 YNFKEQ. V gave up 4 bases and J gave up 5 bases, with 5 bases separating them. There are 12 residues in the CDR3. CDR3 protein: CASSPSNEKLFF. DNA for the CDR3: TGTGCCAGCAGCCCTTCGAATGAAAAACTGTTTTTT.

In this sample, this clonotype turned up a few times. This rearrangement joins TRBV7-9 to TRBJ2-1; D ambiguous. The germline V gene encodes CDR1 SEHNR and CDR2 FQNEAQ (reference sequence). The CDR3 has 13 amino acids. V was trimmed by 5 bases and J by 2 bases, leaving 7 bases between them. CDR3 protein: CASSPTAYNEQFF. CDR3 DNA: TGTGCCAGCAGCCCCACTGCCTACAATGAGCAGTTCTTC. The full variable domain, rest sourced from reference TRBV7-9 and TRBJ2-1, is DTGVSQNPRHKITKRGQNVTFRCDPISEHNRLYWYRQTLGQGPEFLTYFQNEAQLEKSRLLSDRFSAERPKGSFSTLEIQRTEQGDSAMYLCASSPTAYNEQFFGPGTRLTVL.

This clonotype has a handful of counts. A read error is possible here, since a much larger clone lies one base away. The chain combines TRBV14 with TRBJ2-3; D ambiguous. The CDR3 extends over 13 amino acids. Trimming shortened V by 3 bases and J by 14 bases, and 18 bases separated the two germline ends. CDR1 SGHDN and CDR2 FVKESK come from the germline V gene. The CDR3 reads CASSHIVGILPYF. In nucleotides, the CDR3 is TGTGCCAGCAGCCACATAGTGGGTATTTTGCCGTATTTT.